This entry is about one TCR beta chain. The V segment lost 7 bases and the J segment 2 bases; nucleotides outside the gene matches: 16. CDR3 length: 18 residues. Looked up from germline, CDR1 is MDHEN and CDR2 is SYDVKM. Participants spanned ages about 18 to 95 years and resided in fewer than 30 US areas. These data come from a study of blood T cell repertoires in COVID-19. Overall study: Resolution of symptoms, clearance, or two negative PCRs was present in recovered Cohort 3 donors. PBMCs, B-cell-depleted T cells, or T cells were the source of the cDNA or gDNA that made up the material. Both acute and convalescent COVID-19 samples were obtained from the United States, Italy and Spain.

TCRdb keeps only in-frame clones here, not all; method: immunoSEQ multiplex PCR. The table includes 400,000 or so clones, more than 70% detected once. The clonotype comes from a man aged 40-55 years in a cohort exposed to, infected with or recovered from COVID-19 (not recorded which). The sequenced sample was PBMCs or T cells enriched from blood (not recorded which). V gene TRBV28 combines with J gene TRBJ1-5, with 8 bases aligning to TRBD1. As DNA, the CDR3 is TGTGCCAGCATTCCGGACAGGGCCGCAATTCAGGGCAATCAGCCCCAGCATTTT. It encodes CASIPDRAAIQGNQPQHF.